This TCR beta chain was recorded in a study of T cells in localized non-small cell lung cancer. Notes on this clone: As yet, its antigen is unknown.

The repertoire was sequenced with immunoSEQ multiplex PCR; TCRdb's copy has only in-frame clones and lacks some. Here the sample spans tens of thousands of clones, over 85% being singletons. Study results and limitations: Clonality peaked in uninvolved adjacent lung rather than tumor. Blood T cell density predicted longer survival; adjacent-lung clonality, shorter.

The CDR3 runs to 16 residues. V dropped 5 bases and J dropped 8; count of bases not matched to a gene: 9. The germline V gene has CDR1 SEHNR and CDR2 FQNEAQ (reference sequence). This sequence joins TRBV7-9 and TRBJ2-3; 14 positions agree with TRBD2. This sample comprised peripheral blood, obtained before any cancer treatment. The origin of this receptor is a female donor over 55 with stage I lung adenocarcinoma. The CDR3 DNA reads TGTGCCAGCAGCCAACACGGGACTAGCGGGGGCGGTACGCAGTATTTT. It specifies CASSQHGTSGGGTQYF.